A selection of T cell receptor beta chains follows, all from one sample in a study of blood T cell repertoires in COVID-19. Assay: immunoSEQ multiplex PCR; the TCRdb copy retains only in-frame clones and omits some. The sample comprises fewer than 300,000 clones, more than 75% of which are singletons, and more than 0.95% rests with the top ten. The sequenced material came from peripheral blood. These receptors all come from a woman aged 40 to 55 who had recovered from COVID-19. Both conserved end residues are part of each CDR3. A D gene is named only where the DNA matches it firmly. Where a row states a size, it is once, few, many or the class of an expanded clone; other rows omit it.

abundance: .
v_gene: TRBV30
d_gene: TRBD2
j_gene: TRBJ2-3
CDR3nt: TGTGCCTGGAGTGTCGCGGGGGGGTCCCACACAGATACGCAGTATTTT
CDR3aa: CAWSVAGGSHTDTQYF

abundance: .
v_gene: TRBV2
d_gene: TRBD2
j_gene: TRBJ2-3
CDR3nt: TGTGCCAGCAGACCCCGACTAGCGGGAGGCACAGATACGCAGTATTTT
CDR3aa: CASRPRLAGGTDTQYF

abundance: few
v_gene: TRBV27
d_gene: TRBD1
j_gene: TRBJ1-6
CDR3nt: TGTGCCAGCAGACGGACAGGGAATAATTCACCCCTCCACTTT
CDR3aa: CASRRTGNNSPLHF

abundance: .
v_gene: TRBV5-8
d_gene: .
j_gene: TRBJ2-7
CDR3nt: TGTGCCAGCAGCTTGCCGGCAGGGCGGACCTACGAGCAGTACTTC
CDR3aa: CASSLPAGRTYEQYF

abundance: .
v_gene: TRBV11-3
d_gene: .
j_gene: TRBJ2-2
CDR3nt: TGTGCCAGCAGTAGTAGGTTCGGAGCGGGCACCGGGGAGCTGTTTTTT
CDR3aa: CASSSRFGAGTGELFF

abundance: .
v_gene: TRBV5-1
d_gene: TRBD1
j_gene: TRBJ2-7
CDR3nt: TGCGCCAGCAGCCCCTCCGGGACAGGGGGCTACGAGCAGTACTTC
CDR3aa: CASSPSGTGGYEQYF

abundance: .
v_gene: TRBV6-6
d_gene: TRBD2
j_gene: TRBJ2-1
CDR3nt: TGTGCCAGCAGTCGATCCGGGACTAGCGGGAGGGATGAGCAGTTCTTC
CDR3aa: CASSRSGTSGRDEQFF

abundance: .
v_gene: TRBV5-1
d_gene: TRBD2
j_gene: TRBJ2-1
CDR3nt: TGCGCCAGCAGCCCTGACGGTGGAGCGGGAGTGGATGAGCAGTTCTTC
CDR3aa: CASSPDGGAGVDEQFF

abundance: once
v_gene: TRBV7-3
d_gene: .
j_gene: TRBJ2-1
CDR3nt: TGTGCCAGCAGCAAAAGCGGCGACAATGAGCAGTTCTTC
CDR3aa: CASSKSGDNEQFF

abundance: .
v_gene: TRBV7-2
d_gene: TRBD1
j_gene: TRBJ2-1
CDR3nt: TGTGCCAGCAGCTCGGCCCCACAGGGGGCCTACAATGAGCAGTTCTTC
CDR3aa: CASSSAPQGAYNEQFF

abundance: .
v_gene: TRBV9
d_gene: TRBD2
j_gene: TRBJ2-7
CDR3nt: TGTGCCAGCAGCGAAACAGCGGGAGGGCCCTACGAGCAGTACTTC
CDR3aa: CASSETAGGPYEQYF

abundance: .
v_gene: TRBV27
d_gene: TRBD2
j_gene: TRBJ2-2
CDR3nt: TGTGCCAGCAGTGAATCGGGGAGGGTAGACACCGGGGAGCTGTTTTTT
CDR3aa: CASSESGRVDTGELFF

abundance: .
v_gene: TRBV19
d_gene: .
j_gene: TRBJ2-2
CDR3nt: TGTGCCAGTAGGACAGCGGGGAACACCGGGGAGCTGTTTTTT
CDR3aa: CASRTAGNTGELFF

abundance: .
v_gene: TRBV18
d_gene: TRBD2
j_gene: TRBJ2-3
CDR3nt: TGTGCCAGCTCACCCTCGGCTAGCGGGGCTTGGGATACGCAGTATTTT
CDR3aa: CASSPSASGAWDTQYF

abundance: .
v_gene: TRBV15
d_gene: TRBD2
j_gene: TRBJ2-1
CDR3nt: TGTGCCACCAGCAGAGATCTTGGGGGGGGAGAGATGAATGAGCAGTTCTTC
CDR3aa: CATSRDLGGGEMNEQFF

abundance: .
v_gene: TRBV19
d_gene: .
j_gene: TRBJ1-4
CDR3nt: TGTGCCAGCCGGCGGGGGGCAGCTAATGAAAAACTGTTTTTT
CDR3aa: CASRRGAANEKLFF

abundance: .
v_gene: TRBV5-1
d_gene: TRBD1
j_gene: TRBJ2-2
CDR3nt: TGCGCCAGCAGCGAGGGACAGCCCACCGGGGAGCTGTTTTTT
CDR3aa: CASSEGQPTGELFF

abundance: .
v_gene: TRBV3-1/TRBV3-2
d_gene: TRBD1
j_gene: TRBJ1-2
CDR3nt: TGTGCCAGCAGCCCCGGGACAGCAGCTAACTATGGCTACACCTTC
CDR3aa: CASSPGTAANYGYTF

abundance: .
v_gene: TRBV30
d_gene: .
j_gene: TRBJ2-4
CDR3nt: TGTGCCTGGAACCTGAGCCTCGGGATTATTGACATTCAGTACTTC
CDR3aa: CAWNLSLGIIDIQYF

abundance: .
v_gene: TRBV3-1/TRBV3-2
d_gene: .
j_gene: TRBJ2-2
CDR3nt: TGTGCCAGCAACCTAAAGGGTCGTCTAGCAGATAACACCGGGGAGCTGTTTTTT
CDR3aa: CASNLKGRLADNTGELFF

abundance: once
v_gene: TRBV7-2
d_gene: TRBD1
j_gene: TRBJ1-5
CDR3nt: TGTGCCAGCAGCTTAGGGACAGGGGACCGTCAGCCCCAGCATTTT
CDR3aa: CASSLGTGDRQPQHF

abundance: .
v_gene: TRBV7-9
d_gene: .
j_gene: TRBJ2-7
CDR3nt: TGTGCCAGCAGCTTACGGGAGCAGTACTTC
CDR3aa: CASSLREQYF

abundance: .
v_gene: TRBV28
d_gene: .
j_gene: TRBJ1-2
CDR3nt: TGTGCCACCGGGTATGGCTACACCTTC
CDR3aa: CATGYGYTF

abundance: .
v_gene: TRBV21-1
d_gene: .
j_gene: TRBJ2-5
CDR3nt: TGTGCCAGCAGCAGACAAACTAGCGGGAGGGCGGAAGAGACCCAGTACTTC
CDR3aa: CASSRQTSGRAEETQYF

abundance: few
v_gene: TRBV7-9
d_gene: TRBD1
j_gene: TRBJ1-3
CDR3nt: TGTGCCAGCAGCTTACCCCTCCCAGACAGGGTATGGGGAAACACCATATATTTT
CDR3aa: CASSLPLPDRVWGNTIYF

abundance: .
v_gene: TRBV9
d_gene: TRBD1
j_gene: TRBJ1-1
CDR3nt: TGTGCCAGCAGCGTAGGTCAGGGGGGCCCCTACACTGAAGCTTTCTTT
CDR3aa: CASSVGQGGPYTEAFF

abundance: .
v_gene: TRBV9
d_gene: .
j_gene: TRBJ2-3
CDR3nt: TGTGCCAGCAGCGTAGCGGGAGCCCCCACAGATACGCAGTATTTT
CDR3aa: CASSVAGAPTDTQYF